One sample yielded the 15 T cell receptor beta chains listed below, sequenced in a study of T cell changes during pregnancy in multiple sclerosis. Sequencing was performed with immunoSEQ multiplex PCR; in TCRdb, only in-frame clones are kept and a portion is missing. The table shows around 88,000 clones, with 91% occurring only once. The specimen was peripheral blood, collected in the first trimester of pregnancy. These receptor sequences come from a female donor with multiple sclerosis, enrolled in a pregnancy study.

The J gene is TRBJ1-6, the V gene TRBV18; D remains unclear. This CDR3 contains 14 residues. Germline V gives CDR1 KGHSH, CDR2 LQKENI. Trimming shortened V by 3 bases and J by 15 bases, and 18 bases separated the two germline ends. The CDR3 coding sequence is TGTGCCAGCTCACCCCACCCCGACATTATGCTCCTCCACTTT. Amino acids: CASSPHPDIMLLHF.

The rearrangement joins TRBV5-1 to TRBJ2-5, with TRBD1 as a possible D gene (6 bases). With 1 base removed from V and 0 bases from J, the gap between germline ends came to 10 bases. The length of the CDR3 is 15 residues. The germline CDR1 and CDR2 sequences are SGHRS and YFSETQ. CDR3 DNA: TGCGCCAGCAGCTTGAGGGGGATCTACCAAGAGACCCAGTACTTC. Protein product: CASSLRGIYQETQYF.

This chain links TRBV4-3 with TRBJ1-2; 9 bases align to TRBD1. The CDR3 has 18 residues. V lost 2 bases, J lost 4 bases, and 14 bases stayed unmatched. Germline assignment: CDR1 LGHNA and CDR2 YSLEER. The CDR3 DNA follows: TGCGCCAGCAGCCAAACGCGAGGAGGGACAGGGAGGGGCTATGGCTACACCTTC. As protein: CASSQTRGGTGRGYGYTF.

V and J are TRBV7-3 and TRBJ2-7; 7 positions match TRBD1. CDR1 is SGHTA and CDR2 is FQGTGA in the germline V gene. CDR3 size: 14 residues. The J segment lost 2 bases and the V segment lost 2 bases, leaving 3 bases of the junction unmatched. CDR3 sequence: CASSLGQGAYEQYF. In DNA, the CDR3 is TGTGCCAGCAGCTTAGGTCAGGGGGCCTACGAGCAGTACTTC. Based on the CDR3 plus reference TRBV7-3 and TRBJ2-7, the full variable domain is GAGVSQTPSNKVTEKGKYVELRCDPISGHTALYWYRQSLGQGPEFLIYFQGTGAADDSGLPNDRFFAVRPEGSVSTLKIQRTERGDSAVYLCASSLGQGAYEQYFGPGTRLTVT.

This sequence joins TRBV5-4 and TRBJ2-7; the match to TRBD1 covers 8 bases. J gave up 4 bases and V 5 bases, and 11 bases lay outside the gene matches. The CDR3 contains 15 residues. Germline V gives CDR1 SGHNT, CDR2 YYREEE (reference sequence). The CDR3 sequence: CASSSDRGARYEQYF. In DNA, the CDR3 is TGTGCCAGCAGTTCTGACAGGGGCGCCAGGTACGAGCAGTACTTC. Variable domain in full (rest from reference TRBV5-4 and TRBJ2-7): ETGVTQSPTHLIKTRGQQVTLRCSSQSGHNTVSWYQQALGQGPQFIFQYYREEENGRGNFPPRFSGLQFPNYSSELNVNALELDDSALYLCASSSDRGARYEQYFGPGTRLTVT.

In its sample, this clone was seen once. The identical CDR3 is also encoded by other nucleotide sequences in the sample. Here the CDR3 reads CASSQPSQETQYF. CDR3 sequence (DNA): TGTGCCAGCAGCCAACCCTCCCAAGAGACCCAGTACTTC. The chain has TRBV4-2 and TRBJ2-5; D unclear. The ends were cut back, 2 bases at V and 1 base at J, with 5 bases in the middle. Germline V gene data show CDR1 as LGHNA and CDR2 as YNFKEQ. The CDR3 spans 13 residues.

The chain has TRBV23-1 and TRBJ2-1; TRBD1 matches 11 bases. TRBV23-1 is reported as an ORF; its role is uncertain. The J segment lost 4 bases and the V segment lost 2 bases, leaving 7 bases of the junction unmatched. This CDR3 contains 17 residues. The CDR3 nucleotides read TGCGCCAGCAGTCAAGCCAGGACAGGGGGCCGATACAATGAGCAGTTCTTC. Translated, it gives CASSQARTGGRYNEQFF.

This sequence joins TRBV2 and TRBJ1-5; D is possibly TRBD1 (6 bases). The germline V gene has CDR1 SNHLY and CDR2 FYNNEI. The length of the CDR3 is 15 residues. The germline V and J ends were trimmed by 4 bases and 3 bases, with 13 bases remaining between them. This CDR3 reads CASSGGQVYNQPQHF. CDR3 coding DNA: TGTGCCAGCAGTGGGGGGCAGGTCTACAATCAGCCCCAGCATTTT.

This clone was seen more than once but under ten times. V is TRBV4-1 and J is TRBJ2-6; the D is unclear. Trimming removed 0 bases at V and 0 bases at J, with 3 bases between. CDR3 length equals 15 residues. Germline-derived CDR1 and CDR2 are MGHRA and YSYEKL. CDR3 protein: CASSQDSSGANVLTF. The CDR3 DNA reads TGCGCCAGCAGCCAAGACAGCTCTGGGGCCAACGTCCTGACTTTC.

The chain joins TRBV5-4 to TRBJ1-2; D may be TRBD1 (6 bases). Germline V lookup: CDR1 SGHNT, CDR2 YYREEE (reference sequence). The V end lost 4 bases, the J end lost 5 bases, and 15 bases lay between the germline ends. The CDR3 is made up of 14 amino acids. CDR3 protein: CASSHGPGDYGYTF. The CDR3 nucleotides are TGTGCCAGCAGCCACGGGCCAGGGGATTATGGCTACACCTTC.

The count of this clone is one. V usage is TRBV5-1 and J usage is TRBJ2-2; D possibly corresponds to TRBD2 (6 bases). V was trimmed by 0 bases and J by 0 bases, leaving 9 bases between them. The germline CDR1 and CDR2 sequences are SGHRS and YFSETQ. This CDR3 spans 16 amino acids. This chain's CDR3 is CASSLALAANTGELFF. CDR3 DNA: TGCGCCAGCAGCTTGGCGTTAGCGGCGAACACCGGGGAGCTGTTTTTT.

The rearrangement links TRBV18 to TRBJ1-6; 9 positions match TRBD1. CDR3 length equals 16 residues. Germline CDR1 is KGHSH and CDR2 is LQKENI. The V and J ends lost 3 bases and 7 bases, in that order; junction bases with no gene match: 7. CDR3 loop: CASSPSTGTGNSPLHF. The DNA of the CDR3 is TGTGCCAGCTCACCCTCGACCGGGACAGGGAATTCACCCCTCCACTTT.

The chain joins TRBV5-1 to TRBJ1-5; 8 positions match TRBD1. V was clipped by 5 bases and J by 1 base; unmatched bases: 11. The length of the CDR3 is 17 residues. Germline-derived CDR1 and CDR2 are SGHRS and YFSETQ. CDR3 in DNA: TGCGCCAGCAGTCCAGCCCCCCAGGGGGCGAGCAATCAGCCCCAGCATTTT. It yields the protein CASSPAPQGASNQPQHF. The complete variable domain, with remaining parts taken from reference TRBV5-1 and TRBJ1-5, reads KAGVTQTPRYLIKTRGQQVTLSCSPISGHRSVSWYQQTPGQGLQFLFEYFSETQRNKGNFPGRFSGRQFSNSRSEMNVSTLELGDSALYLCASSPAPQGASNQPQHFGDGTRLSIL.

The chain joins TRBV4-3 to TRBJ1-4; 11 nucleotides align to TRBD1. The CDR3 loop spans 16 amino acids. Germline assignment: CDR1 LGHNA and CDR2 YSLEER. The V and J ends lost 4 bases and 5 bases, in that order; junction bases with no gene match: 6. CDR3 protein: CASSPDRGLENEKLFF. CDR3 sequence (DNA): TGCGCCAGCAGCCCGGACAGGGGGCTAGAGAATGAAAAACTGTTTTTT.

The CDR3 sequence: CSVWTGLATQYF. DNA for the CDR3: TGCAGCGTCTGGACAGGGCTGGCGACCCAGTACTTC. The chain is built from TRBV29-1 and TRBJ2-5, with TRBD1 matching over 8 bases. Germline V gives CDR1 SQVTM, CDR2 ANQGSEA. This CDR3 region has 12 residues. V gave up 6 bases and J gave up 7 bases; unmatched junction bases: 7.